Below, 29 T cell receptor beta chains from the same sample are listed, as sequenced in a study of blood T cells in healthy people across ages. Sample-barcoded 5' priming and a J-beta primer mix drove a second PCR of roughly 6 to 12 cycles. TCRdb redid the calling of the 5' RACE reads with MiXCR, one entry per CDR3 protein. The table lists 700,000 to 850,000 distinct CDR3 sequences, roughly 53% of them singletons. Sequencing input: blood. These TCRs come from a man older than 75 in good health.

This clonotype appeared a few times. This chain connects TRBV28 to TRBJ2-4; D perhaps matches TRBD1 (7 bases). Trimming took 7 bases from V and 1 from J, leaving 14 bases between them. Germline-derived CDR1 and CDR2 are MDHEN and SYDVKM. The CDR3 loop spans 15 amino acids. CDR3 DNA: TGTGCCAGCACCAGATCAGGGGGGGCCAAAAACATTCAGTACTTC. The encoded protein is CASTRSGGAKNIQYF.

For this clonotype: Germline is not matched at one junction end, which may reflect a read error. The chain couples TRBV29-1 to TRBJ1-2; 7 bases match TRBD1. The CDR3 covers 14 residues. Germline assignment: CDR1 SQVTM and CDR2 ANQGSEA. The CDR3 bases are TGCAGCGTTGAAGCTCCACAGGGGAGCTATAGCTACACCTTC. Protein product: CSVEAPQGSYSYTF. The full variable domain, with the rest looked up from reference TRBV29-1 and TRBJ1-2, is SAVISQKPSRDICQRGTSLTIQCQVDSQVTMMFWYRQQPGQSLTLIATANQGSEATYESGFVIDKFPISRPNLTFSTLTVSNMSPEDSSIYLCSVEAPQGSYSYTFGSGTRLTVV.

The chain is built from TRBV4-2 and TRBJ2-5; tentatively, D is TRBD1 or TRBD2 (7 bases each). This CDR3 is built from 16 residues. The germline V gene has CDR1 LGHNA and CDR2 YNFKEQ. Trimming took off 3 bases at V and 5 bases at J, with 19 bases between the two ends. Here the CDR3 DNA reads TGTGCCAGCAGCCAGGATGGGGGGGCAGGGGGGGAGACCCAGTACTTC. It specifies CASSQDGGAGGETQYF.

The chain carries TRBV28 and TRBJ1-5; 8 nucleotides agree with TRBD1. CDR1 and CDR2 from the germline V gene are MDHEN and SYDVKM. With 2 bases clipped from V and 0 bases from J, the junction kept 15 bases outside the gene matches. The CDR3 loop spans 20 amino acids. The CDR3 is CASSLKVADREAYSNQPQHF. In nucleotides, the CDR3 is TGTGCCAGCAGTTTAAAGGTCGCGGACAGGGAAGCCTATAGCAATCAGCCCCAGCATTTT.

This clonotype was seen a handful of times. The V call is TRBV5-1, the J call TRBJ2-5; TRBD2 matches at 12 bases. The DNA matches TRBJ2-7 better at its end, which makes the J call doubtful. Germline assignment: CDR1 SGHRS and CDR2 YFSETQ. This CDR3 is built from 14 residues. The CDR3 bases are TGCGCCAGCAGCTCGACTAGCGGGAGATACGAGCAGTACTTC. It is translated as CASSSTSGRYEQYF.

V and J are TRBV3-1 and TRBJ2-3, with D unclear. The germline V gene encodes CDR1 LGHDT and CDR2 YNNKEL (reference sequence). The CDR3 totals 13 residues. Deletions cut 3 bases from V and 6 bases from J, with 10 bases between. CDR3 DNA: TGTGCCAGCAGCCAGGCTGATCCCGATACGCAGTATTTT. It yields the protein CASSQADPDTQYF.

The CDR3 DNA reads as TGTGCCAGCAGCTCAGGACGAATGGAGCAGTACTTC. It is translated as CASSSGRMEQYF. This chain uses TRBV7-2 with TRBJ2-7; D gene unclear. CDR3 length equals 12 residues. The V and J ends lost 4 bases and 7 bases respectively, with 11 bases between them. From germline, CDR1 is SGHTA and CDR2 FQGNSA. Together with reference TRBV7-2 and TRBJ2-7, the CDR3 gives the full variable domain: GAGVSQSPSNKVTEKGKDVELRCDPISGHTALYWYRQSLGQGLEFLIYFQGNSAPDKSGLPSDRFSAERTGGSVSTLTIQRTQQEDSAVYLCASSSGRMEQYFGPGTRLTVT.

Worth noting for this clonotype: At one boundary the junction diverges from the germline segment, which might be a read error. The rearrangement links TRBV30 to TRBJ2-7; TRBD1 is a possible D gene (6 bases). The J call is doubtful: the DNA matches TRBJ2-5 better. The CDR3 has 14 residues. In germline, CDR1 is GTSNPN, CDR2 SVGIG (reference sequence). The CDR3 sequence is CTWSTARGKETQYF. The CDR3 DNA reads as TGTACCTGGAGCACGGCGAGGGGGAAAGAGACCCAGTACTTC.

This sequence joins TRBV7-2 and TRBJ2-1; perhaps TRBD2 as D (6 bases). The DNA end is more similar to TRBJ2-7, so the J call may be wrong. The CDR3 spans 12 residues. CDR1 SGHTA and CDR2 FQGNSA come from the germline V gene. The CDR3 DNA sequence: TGTGCCAGCAGCTTAGTAGCGGAGGAGCAGTACTTC. It encodes CASSLVAEEQYF.

The V call is TRBV9, the J call TRBJ2-3, with TRBD2 matching 8 bases. From germline, CDR1 is SGDLS and CDR2 YYNGEE. Trimming cost V 4 bases and J 14 bases; bases outside gene matches: 18. The CDR3 length is 15 residues. The CDR3 bases are TGTGCCAGCAGCATGGAGCGGGAGCTAAACAGATACGCGTATTTT. It encodes CASSMERELNRYAYF.

The rearrangement links TRBV7-8 to TRBJ1-1; D is unclear. The germline V and J ends were trimmed by 3 bases and 0 bases, with 17 bases remaining between them. Germline CDR1 and CDR2: SGHVS and FQNEAQ. This CDR3 comprises 17 residues. The CDR3 sequence: CASSFNPEPLVNTEAFF. The DNA for the CDR3 is TGTGCCAGCAGCTTCAACCCAGAGCCTTTGGTGAACACTGAAGCTTTCTTT.

The V call is TRBV20-1, the J call TRBJ2-4; TRBD2 matches 8 bases. The DNA end is a closer match to TRBJ2-7, so the J assignment may be wrong. Germline-derived CDR1 and CDR2 are DFQATT and SNEGSKA (reference sequence). This CDR3 region has 13 residues. CDR3 in DNA: TGCAGTGCTAGTAAACTAGCGGACTACGAGCAGTACTTC. It codes for CSASKLADYEQYF.

In this sample, this clonotype turned up a few times. The CDR3 is CASSYPGLAGGETQYF. For the CDR3, the DNA is TGTGCCAGCAGTTATCCGGGACTAGCGGGAGGAGAGACCCAGTACTTC. This chain connects TRBV6-2 or TRBV6-3 to TRBJ2-5; 15 positions agree with TRBD2. The CDR3 runs to 16 residues. From germline, CDR1 is MNHEY and CDR2 SVGEGT. V trimming: 3 bases; J trimming: 4 bases; junction bases outside the gene matches: 3.

The chain carries TRBV28 and TRBJ2-5, with D perhaps assigned TRBD1 or TRBD2 (5 bases each). Germline V gene sequence: CDR1 MDHEN, CDR2 SYDVKM. The V and J ends lost 2 bases and 11 bases respectively, with 27 bases between them. CDR3 length equals 17 residues. The CDR3 coding sequence is TGTGCCAGCAGTTTACTACCCTCGAGGGGCGGATTAAATGAGCAGTACTTC. As protein: CASSLLPSRGGLNEQYF.

Concerning this clonotype: One junction end does not reproduce the germline sequence, and a read error may be involved. The V gene is TRBV10-3, the J gene TRBJ2-3; no clear D. The CDR3 spans 15 residues. The germline V gene encodes CDR1 ENHRY and CDR2 SYGVKD. CDR3 coding DNA: TGTGCCAGCAGTGACGCGAGAGGTGGCACAGATACGCAGTATTTT. Translation gives CASSDARGGTDTQYF.

This chain's CDR3 is CASSYPATGGRETQYF. As DNA, the CDR3 is TGTGCCAGCAGTTACCCAGCGACAGGGGGCAGGGAGACCCAGTACTTC. The genes are TRBV6-2 or TRBV6-3 and TRBJ2-5; 10 bases are a match to TRBD1. Germline CDR1 MNHEY, CDR2 SVGEGT. V dropped 2 bases and J dropped 5; count of bases not matched to a gene: 8. The CDR3 has 16 residues.

The chain is built from TRBV20-1 and TRBJ2-3, with 7 bases aligning to TRBD1. The J call may be incorrect, as the DNA end agrees better with TRBJ1-5. Germline V gene data show CDR1 as DFQATT and CDR2 as SNEGSKA (reference sequence). CDR3 length equals 15 residues. The CDR3 DNA is TGCAGTGCTAACCCAAGGGACAGTAAACGAGATACGCAGCATTTT. This encodes CSANPRDSKRDTQHF.

The chain carries TRBV5-1 and TRBJ2-1, with 10 bases that match TRBD2. The germline V gene encodes CDR1 SGHRS and CDR2 YFSETQ. The CDR3 loop spans 16 amino acids. V gave up 4 bases and J gave up 7 bases; unmatched junction bases: 11. The CDR3 sequence is CASSETSGRAGNEQFF. CDR3 nucleotides: TGCGCCAGCAGCGAGACTAGCGGGCGGGCGGGGAATGAGCAGTTCTTC.

The chain combines TRBV9 with TRBJ1-1, with D maybe TRBD1 (5 bases). Trimming took 1 base from V and 1 from J, leaving 14 bases between them. The CDR3 has 16 residues. CDR1 SGDLS and CDR2 YYNGEE come from the germline V gene. CDR3 sequence reads: CASSVTPGRKNTEAFF. CDR3 nucleotide sequence: TGTGCCAGCAGCGTAACTCCAGGGCGGAAGAACACTGAAGCTTTCTTT.

The chain has TRBV20-1 and TRBJ2-5, with 10 bases matching TRBD2. This CDR3 region has 13 residues. Germline V gene data show CDR1 as DFQATT and CDR2 as SNEGSKA (reference sequence). J gave up 11 bases and V 1 base, and 7 bases lay outside the gene matches. CDR3 residues: CSARAPSGRGQYF. The CDR3 DNA follows: TGCAGTGCTAGAGCTCCTAGCGGGAGAGGGCAGTACTTC.

The chain couples TRBV13 to TRBJ1-1; TRBD1 matches at 12 bases. V lost 4 bases to trimming and J lost 7 bases; unmatched junction nucleotides: 7. Looked up from germline, CDR1 is PRHDT and CDR2 is FYEKMQ (reference sequence). CDR3 size: 15 residues. CDR3 bases: TGTGCCAGCAGCTCCCGGGACAGGGGGCATGATGAAGCTTTCTTT. This encodes CASSSRDRGHDEAFF.

This clonotype occurred a few times. CDR3 loop: CASSSGPPTGDTQYF. The CDR3 DNA is TGTGCCAGCAGTTCAGGGCCCCCGACTGGGGATACGCAGTATTTT. The rearrangement uses TRBV12-3 or TRBV12-4 and TRBJ2-3; D possibly corresponds to TRBD1 (5 bases). Trimming took 4 bases from V and 6 from J, leaving 17 bases between them. This CDR3 contains 15 residues.

This rearrangement joins TRBV6-6 to TRBJ2-7; 7 nucleotides match TRBD2. After removal of 0 bases from V and 2 bases from J, the junction contained 4 bases not matched to a gene. This CDR3 is 15 amino acids long. Germline assignment: CDR1 MNHNY and CDR2 SVGAGI (reference sequence). The CDR3 loop is CASSYSWGGTYEQYF. Written as DNA, the CDR3 is TGTGCCAGCAGTTACTCGTGGGGGGGAACCTACGAGCAGTACTTC.

J is TRBJ2-7 and V is TRBV21-1. TRBV21-1 counts as a pseudogene. This CDR3 is built from 14 residues. The CDR3 bases are TGTGCCAGCAGCAGGATCGACCTTACCTACGAGCAGTACTTC. This translates into CASSRIDLTYEQYF.

The chain joins TRBV7-2 to TRBJ2-1; tentative D call: TRBD1 (5 bases). CDR3 size: 14 residues. V dropped 5 bases and J dropped 10 bases, with 18 bases sitting between them. The V gene's germline CDR1 is SGHTA and CDR2 FQGNSA. The CDR3 nucleotides are TGTGCCAGCAGCGCACAGGTTCTCTCCTACGAGCAGTTCTTC. It codes for CASSAQVLSYEQFF.

The chain joins TRBV7-8 to TRBJ2-3; D not certain. CDR1 and CDR2 (germline): SGHVS, FQNEAQ. The V and J ends lost 5 bases and 5 bases respectively, with 14 bases between them. The CDR3 covers 14 residues. In nucleotides, the CDR3 is TGTGCCAGCAGCCCAGAGGTCTTGCAAGATACGCAGTATTTT. Amino acid sequence: CASSPEVLQDTQYF.

J is TRBJ2-3 and V is TRBV27; the match to TRBD2 covers 9 bases. This CDR3 has 15 residues. With V trimmed by 6 bases and J by 4 bases, 8 bases remained unmatched. Germline V gives CDR1 MNHEY, CDR2 SMNVEV (reference sequence). CDR3 region: CASRQPGLASDTQYF. The CDR3 DNA sequence: TGTGCCAGCAGGCAGCCGGGACTAGCCTCAGATACGCAGTATTTT.

The rearrangement uses TRBV4-1 and TRBJ2-1, with D unresolved. Germline CDR1 reads MGHRA; CDR2 reads YSYEKL. The CDR3 has 12 residues. The V and J ends lost 2 bases and 9 bases respectively, with 8 bases between them. The CDR3 region has the DNA TGCGCCAGCAGCCAACCCCAGCGTGAGCAGTTCTTC. It yields the protein CASSQPQREQFF.

The chain carries TRBV20-1 and TRBJ1-2; no reliable D call. CDR3 length: 14 amino acids. V shed 0 bases and J shed 6 bases, with 14 bases lying between them. CDR1 is DFQATT, CDR2 SNEGSKA, per germline (reference sequence). The CDR3 DNA follows: TGCAGTGCTAGAGATCCCCTTCGCGAGAATGGCTACACCTTC. Protein: CSARDPLRENGYTF.